The present T cell receptor beta chain was sequenced within a study of ipilimumab plus nivolumab after autologous stem cell transplantation. For the study at large: A median of about 8 nivolumab and roughly 5 ipilimumab doses were given.

The table lists this clone with a count of one. What it recognizes is unknown. Findings and limits, study-wide: The authors say TCR, Treg and microbiome findings warrant further study.

Generated by immunoSEQ multiplex PCR, the TCRdb table keeps only in-frame clones and is missing some. The sample carries 8,000 to 11,000 clones, around 84% recorded once. The sample consisted of PBMCs, taken in a trial of ipilimumab plus nivolumab as post-transplant consolidation. This receptor was identified in a male donor with diffuse large B-cell lymphoma.

The CDR3: CASSLGSWQGAFTEAFF. In nucleotides, the CDR3 is TGTGCCAGCAGTTTGGGATCGTGGCAGGGAGCGTTCACTGAAGCTTTCTTT. The chain employs TRBV27 and TRBJ1-1; D is possibly TRBD1 (5 bases). Germline V gene data show CDR1 as MNHEY and CDR2 as SMNVEV (reference sequence). The CDR3 is made up of 17 amino acids. V gave up 3 bases and J gave up 4 bases, with 21 bases separating them.